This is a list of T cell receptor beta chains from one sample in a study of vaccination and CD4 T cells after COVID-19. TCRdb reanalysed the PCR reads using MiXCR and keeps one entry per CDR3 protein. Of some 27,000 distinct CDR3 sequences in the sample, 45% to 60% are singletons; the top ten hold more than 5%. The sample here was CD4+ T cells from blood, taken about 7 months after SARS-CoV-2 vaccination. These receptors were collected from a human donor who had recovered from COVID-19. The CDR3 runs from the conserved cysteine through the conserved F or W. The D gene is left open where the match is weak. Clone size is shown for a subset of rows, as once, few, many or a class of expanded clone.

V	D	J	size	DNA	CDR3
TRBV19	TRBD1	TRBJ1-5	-	TGTGCCAGTAGGACAGGGGATAATCAGCCCCAGCATTTT	CASRTGDNQPQHF
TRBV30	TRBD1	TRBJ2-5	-	TGTGCCTGGAGCATGGGGACAGGGGATGGGGAGACCCAGTACTTC	CAWSMGTGDGETQYF
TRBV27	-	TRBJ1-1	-	TGTGCCAGCAGTGCCGGGATGGCGGGAGGCCGAAACACTGAAGCTTTCTTT	CASSAGMAGGRNTEAFF
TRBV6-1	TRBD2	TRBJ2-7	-	TGTGCCAGCAGTGTCCCAGCGGGGACCTACGAGCAGTACTTC	CASSVPAGTYEQYF
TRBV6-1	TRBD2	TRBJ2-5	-	TGTGCCAGCAGATCAGAGCGACTAGCGGGGACCCAAGAGACCCAGTACTTC	CASRSERLAGTQETQYF
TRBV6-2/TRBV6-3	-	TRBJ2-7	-	TGTGCCAGCAAGTCGTTGGAGGTAGGCGAGCAGTACTTC	CASKSLEVGEQYF
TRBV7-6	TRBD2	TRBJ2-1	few	TGTGCCAGCAGCTTAGGTTGGGCGGCTAGCGGGAGTAGAAACAATGAGCAGTTCTTC	CASSLGWAASGSRNNEQFF
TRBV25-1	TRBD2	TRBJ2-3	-	TGTGCCAGCTCGGGGACTACAACAGATACGCAGTATTTT	CASSGTTTDTQYF
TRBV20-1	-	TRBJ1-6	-	TGCAGTGCGCCGGTTTGGAGGGATTCACCCCTCCACTTT	CSAPVWRDSPLHF
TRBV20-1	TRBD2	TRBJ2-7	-	TGCAGTGCCAGATCCGGGACTAGCGATTTTTACGAGCAGTACTTC	CSARSGTSDFYEQYF
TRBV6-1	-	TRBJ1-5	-	TGTGCCAGCACCCCAGGGGTAGGGGACGGCAATCAGCCCCAGCATTTT	CASTPGVGDGNQPQHF
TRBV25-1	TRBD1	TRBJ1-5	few	TGTGCCAGCAGTGAAGGCATGACAGGGAACCAGCCCCAGCATTTT	CASSEGMTGNQPQHF
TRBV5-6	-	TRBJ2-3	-	TGTGCCAGCAGTCAAGGGAAGGGAAGAACCGCAAGCACAGATACGCAGTATTTT	CASSQGKGRTASTDTQYF
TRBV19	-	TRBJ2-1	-	TGTGCCAGTAGTATCAGCTCCTACAATGAGCAGTTCTTC	CASSISSYNEQFF
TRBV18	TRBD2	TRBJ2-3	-	TGTGCCAGCTCACCAAAAAGGCTAGCGGTCACAGATACGCAGTATTTT	CASSPKRLAVTDTQYF
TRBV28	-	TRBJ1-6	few	TGTGCCAGCAGTCTACTCCCGGGACAAGTGAATTCACCCCTCCACTTT	CASSLLPGQVNSPLHF
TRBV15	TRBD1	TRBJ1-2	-	TGTGCCACCAGCAGAGATCGCGGGACAGGGTCCTATGGCTACACCTTC	CATSRDRGTGSYGYTF
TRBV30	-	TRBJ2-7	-	TGTGCCTGGAGTGCAAATACTAGGAACGAGCAGTACTTC	CAWSANTRNEQYF
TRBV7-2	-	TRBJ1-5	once	TGTGCCAGCAGACAGGATAGCAATCAGCCCCAGCATTTT	CASRQDSNQPQHF
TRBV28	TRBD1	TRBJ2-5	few	TGTGCCAGCAGTGGCGACAGGGGGCTGAGGACCCAGTACTTC	CASSGDRGLRTQYF
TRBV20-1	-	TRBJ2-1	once	TGCAGTGCTAGAGATCCCTTGGGTGAGCAGTTCTTC	CSARDPLGEQFF
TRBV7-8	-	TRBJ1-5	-	TGTGCCAGCAGCTTAGTTTTTGGGGTCTTTAGCAATCAGCCCCAGCATTTT	CASSLVFGVFSNQPQHF
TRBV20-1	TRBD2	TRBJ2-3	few	TGCAGTGCTAGAGGGGCGGGGCGGGAGGCAGATACGCAGTATTTT	CSARGAGREADTQYF
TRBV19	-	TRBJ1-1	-	TGTGCCAGTAGCTCCCGAGAACAGCTGAACACTGAAGCTTTCTTT	CASSSREQLNTEAFF
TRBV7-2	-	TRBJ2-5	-	TGTGCCAGCAGCTTAGGGGGTCGGAGGGGGGAGACCCAGTACTTC	CASSLGGRRGETQYF
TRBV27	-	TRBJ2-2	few	TGTGCCAGCAGTTTGTACAGGGACCTATACAACACCGGGGAGCTGTTTTTT	CASSLYRDLYNTGELFF
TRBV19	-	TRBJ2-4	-	TGTGCCAGTAGTAGAGGGGGAACCTCCAAAAACATTCAGTACTTC	CASSRGGTSKNIQYF
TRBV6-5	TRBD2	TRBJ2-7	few	TGTGCCAGCAGTTACTCACCGGGACTAGCGGGAGGGACCTACGAGCAGTACTTC	CASSYSPGLAGGTYEQYF
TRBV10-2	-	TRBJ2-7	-	TGCGCCAGCCGACTTTCAGGGGAGAGAGTTTACGAGCAGTACTTC	CASRLSGERVYEQYF
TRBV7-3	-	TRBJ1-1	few	TGTGCCAGCAGCCCCGGGGGCCAGAACACTGAAGCTTTCTTT	CASSPGGQNTEAFF
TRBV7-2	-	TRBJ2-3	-	TGTGCCAGCCAGCCAGCGGGTGACCCGGATACGCAGTATTTT	CASQPAGDPDTQYF
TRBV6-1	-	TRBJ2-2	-	TGTGCCATCGCACCGGGGTGGGACACCGGGGAGCTGTTTTTT	CAIAPGWDTGELFF
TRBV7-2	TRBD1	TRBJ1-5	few	TGTGCCAGCAGCTCGTGGGACAGGGGAAATCAGCCCCAGCATTTT	CASSSWDRGNQPQHF
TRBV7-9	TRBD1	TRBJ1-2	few	TGTGCCAGCAGCTTAGGACAGGGGCCTGATGGCTACACCTTC	CASSLGQGPDGYTF
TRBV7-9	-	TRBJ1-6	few	TGTGCCAGCAGCTTGGCCCGGGTGAGGGATTCACCCCTCCACTTT	CASSLARVRDSPLHF